The 14 T cell receptor beta chains below come from one sample, sequenced in a study of preoperative IRX-2 immunotherapy in early breast cancer. The treatment: preoperative locoregional IRX-2 cytokine immunotherapy. Produced via immunoSEQ multiplex PCR; TCRdb's table is partial and in-frame only. The top ten hold roughly 6.7% of the sample, which has roughly 35,000 clones, around 96% seen once. The specimen was obtained from a patient treated with IRX-2 immunotherapy. Receptors were obtained from a human donor with breast cancer.

The chain recombines TRBV6-4 with TRBJ1-6; D unclear. The ends were cut back, 3 bases at V and 10 bases at J, with 16 bases in the middle. The V gene's germline CDR1 is MRHNA and CDR2 SNTAGT. The CDR3 is 15 amino acids. CDR3 nucleotide sequence: TGTGCCAGCAGTGAATCCGGGGAGGGTTACTCACCCCTCCACTTT. Its translation: CASSESGEGYSPLHF.

The chain couples TRBV5-8 to TRBJ2-2; no clear D. Trimming removed 4 bases at V and 2 bases at J, with 12 bases between. CDR1 is SGHTS, CDR2 YDEGEE, per germline. The CDR3 spans 15 residues. The CDR3 DNA follows: TGTGCCAGCAGCCCCGAACTTGCAAACACCGGGGAGCTGTTTTTT. As protein: CASSPELANTGELFF.

The V gene is TRBV19, the J gene TRBJ1-5; D perhaps matches TRBD1 (5 bases). Germline CDR1 and CDR2: LNHDA and SQIVND (reference sequence). Trimming cost V 4 bases and J 0 bases, with 22 bases left between them. The CDR3 covers 19 residues. The CDR3 spells CASSTARQGPRYSNQPQHF. The DNA for the CDR3 is TGTGCCAGTAGTACGGCCAGGCAGGGACCGAGGTATAGCAATCAGCCCCAGCATTTT.

The chain links TRBV9 to TRBJ2-3, with D possibly called TRBD1 or TRBD2 (7 bases each). The CDR3 spans 17 residues. V lost 2 bases to trimming and J lost 3 bases, with 19 bases between them. Germline CDR1 is SGDLS and CDR2 is YYNGEE. CDR3 bases: TGTGCCAGCAGCGTCCAAGCGGGGACAGTAGCGACAGATACGCAGTATTTT. Translated: CASSVQAGTVATDTQYF.

The CDR3: CASRGWGLVYNEQFF. The CDR3 region has the DNA TGCGCCAGCAGAGGGTGGGGACTAGTCTACAATGAGCAGTTCTTC. The chain is built from TRBV5-1 and TRBJ2-1, with 8 bases fitting TRBD2. Per the germline V gene, CDR1 is SGHRS and CDR2 is YFSETQ. Trimming took 5 bases from V and 3 from J; bases not matched to a gene: 7. The CDR3 runs 15 residues.

CDR3 sequence (DNA): TGTGCCAGCAGCCAAGGGGACAGTTCCTACGAGCAGTACTTC. Translation: CASSQGDSSYEQYF. The genes are TRBV4-2 and TRBJ2-7; TRBD1 matches at 7 bases. Germline CDR1 and CDR2: LGHNA and YNFKEQ. V was pared by 1 base and J by 1 base, with 1 base of the junction left unmatched. The CDR3 is 14 residues long.

The chain couples TRBV6-1 to TRBJ1-1; TRBD1 might be the D (5 bases). V was clipped by 2 bases and J by 8 bases, with 12 bases between them. The CDR3 length is 13 residues. Germline V gene lookup returns CDR1 MNHNS and CDR2 SASEGT. This CDR3 is CASSESTVAEAFF. The CDR3 DNA reads TGTGCCAGCAGTGAATCGACAGTAGCCGAAGCTTTCTTT.

The V call is TRBV6-5, the J call TRBJ2-7, with 12 bases that match TRBD1. This CDR3 spans 14 amino acids. With V trimmed by 5 bases and J by 7 bases, 6 bases remained unmatched. The germline gives CDR1 MNHEY, CDR2 SVGAGI. CDR3 DNA: TGTGCCAGCAGTCGGGACAGGGGGCTATGGGAGCAGTACTTC. It is translated as CASSRDRGLWEQYF.

On this clone: The junction departs from germline at one end; a sequencing error may be responsible. V gene TRBV28 combines with J gene TRBJ2-7; TRBD1 is a possible D gene (6 bases). Germline CDR1 MDHEN, CDR2 SYDVKM. The CDR3 consists of 14 residues. CDR3 sequence: CASSLYRATYEQYF. In DNA form, the CDR3 reads TGTGCCAGCAGCTTATACAGGGCCACCTACGAGCAGTACTTC.

J is TRBJ1-6 and V is TRBV18, with a weak D call TRBD1 (5 bases). V was clipped by 3 bases and J by 7 bases, with 7 bases between them. The CDR3 sequence is 13 residues long. Per germline, CDR1 KGHSH and CDR2 LQKENI. CDR3 coding DNA: TGTGCCAGCTCACCGGGGCCGAATTCACCCCTCCACTTT. Amino acid sequence: CASSPGPNSPLHF.

This chain connects TRBV9 to TRBJ2-3, with a possible D match to TRBD2 (5 bases). Per germline, CDR1 SGDLS and CDR2 YYNGEE. Trimming stripped 1 base from V and 3 bases from J, with 9 bases between. This CDR3 contains 14 residues. The CDR3 coding sequence is TGTGCCAGCAGCGTAAGGACTTCGACAGATACGCAGTATTTT. It specifies CASSVRTSTDTQYF.

CDR3 protein: CASLGTIGYTGELFF. The CDR3 DNA sequence: TGTGCCAGCTTGGGGACTATCGGATACACCGGGGAGCTGTTTTTT. The V and J genes are TRBV6-1 and TRBJ2-2, with TRBD2 matching 7 bases. The CDR3 contains 15 residues. Unmatched junction bases numbered 9, after V lost 8 bases and J lost 3 bases. Germline CDR1 MNHNS, CDR2 SASEGT.

The chain has TRBV6-5 and TRBJ1-5; D is perhaps TRBD1 (5 bases). V was pared by 0 bases and J by 7 bases, with 13 bases between. Germline assignment: CDR1 MNHEY and CDR2 SVGAGI. The CDR3 length is 15 residues. The CDR3 DNA follows: TGTGCCAGCAGTTACTCGATCGGAAGGGACCAGCCCCAGCATTTT. Protein: CASSYSIGRDQPQHF.

This chain uses TRBV6-5 with TRBJ2-7; 10 nucleotides align to TRBD2. J lost 6 bases, V lost 2 bases, and 4 bases had no gene match. Germline CDR1 is MNHEY and CDR2 is SVGAGI. The CDR3 has 14 residues. The CDR3: CASSYPAGGPEQYF. The CDR3 DNA reads as TGTGCCAGCAGTTACCCAGCGGGAGGGCCCGAGCAGTACTTC.